The 31 T cell receptor beta chains reported below all come from one sample, sequenced in a study of shared clonotypes between healthy human individuals. Method: immunoSEQ multiplex PCR; TCRdb's copy keeps in-frame clones and lacks some. The sample contains over 750,000 clones, about 97% of which appear only once. Terminally differentiated effector memory CD45RA+ cells were excluded by CCR7 positive selection of CD45RO-negative cells. The material sequenced was naive CD8+ T cells sorted from blood. These receptor sequences come from a man aged 25-45 years in good health.

This chain links TRBV5-1 with TRBJ1-1; D is unresolved. Germline V gene sequence: CDR1 SGHRS, CDR2 YFSETQ. The CDR3 covers 15 residues. V lost 0 bases to trimming and J lost 1 base, with 10 bases between them. The chain's CDR3 is CASSLALGPNTEAFF. The CDR3 bases are TGCGCCAGCAGCTTGGCTTTAGGGCCGAACACTGAAGCTTTCTTT.

This clone was seen only once. V is TRBV9 and J is TRBJ2-6; D gene uncertain. The germline CDR1 and CDR2 sequences are SGDLS and YYNGEE. The CDR3 covers 16 residues. The V end was cut by 4 bases, the J end by 0 bases, with 11 bases between. In DNA form, the CDR3 reads TGTGCCAGCAGCCTTAACGAGGTCTCTGGGGCCAACGTCCTGACTTTC. This gives the protein CASSLNEVSGANVLTF.

This sequence joins TRBV4-1 and TRBJ2-5, with a possible D match to TRBD2 (5 bases). Trimming took off 5 bases at V and 4 bases at J, with 5 bases between the two ends. There are 11 residues in the CDR3. Germline-derived CDR1 and CDR2 are MGHRA and YSYEKL. The CDR3 is CASSSGETQYF. In DNA form, the CDR3 reads TGCGCCAGCAGCAGCGGAGAGACCCAGTACTTC.

The rearrangement joins TRBV4-3 to TRBJ2-7, with D uncertain. Germline CDR1 and CDR2: LGHNA and YSLEER. Trimming stripped 2 bases from V and 1 base from J, with 6 bases between. The CDR3 consists of 13 residues. CDR3 amino acids: CASSQWASYEQYF. The CDR3, as DNA: TGCGCCAGCAGCCAATGGGCTTCCTACGAGCAGTACTTC.

The chain recombines TRBV28 with TRBJ2-3; 9 bases are a match to TRBD1. The CDR3 spans 14 residues. V trimming: 10 bases; J trimming: 4 bases; junction bases outside the gene matches: 9. The germline CDR1 and CDR2 sequences are MDHEN and SYDVKM. CDR3 loop: CATFTGGGSDTQYF. In DNA, the CDR3 is TGTGCCACCTTTACAGGGGGCGGCTCAGATACGCAGTATTTT.

The chain carries TRBV7-9 and TRBJ2-6; tentative D call: TRBD2 (5 bases). CDR3 length: 13 residues. Germline V gives CDR1 SEHNR, CDR2 FQNEAQ (reference sequence). V was clipped by 10 bases and J by 2 bases, with 9 bases between them. CDR3 bases: TGTGCCACCAAGGGAGCTGGGGCCAACGTCCTGACTTTC. It encodes CATKGAGANVLTF. Combining the CDR3 with reference TRBV7-9 and TRBJ2-6 gives the whole variable domain DTGVSQNPRHKITKRGQNVTFRCDPISEHNRLYWYRQTLGQGPEFLTYFQNEAQLEKSRLLSDRFSAERPKGSFSTLEIQRTEQGDSAMYLCATKGAGANVLTFGAGSRLTVL.

CDR3 in DNA: TGTGCCAGCTCACCGGGACTAGCGGGAGGACCCACCTACAATGAGCAGTTCTTC. Translating it yields CASSPGLAGGPTYNEQFF. This chain joins TRBV18 and TRBJ2-1, with TRBD2 identical over 15 bases. The germline CDR1 and CDR2 sequences are KGHSH and LQKENI. J gave up 2 bases and V 3 bases, and 5 bases lay outside the gene matches. The CDR3 loop spans 18 amino acids.

This clone was seen once. V is TRBV6-1 and J is TRBJ2-7, with D perhaps TRBD1 or TRBD2 (6 bases each). V lost 6 bases, J lost 3 bases, and 18 bases lay in between. CDR3 length equals 15 residues. The germline V gene encodes CDR1 MNHNS and CDR2 SASEGT. Here the CDR3 DNA reads TGTGCCAGCAGAGGGGGGCAGGGGTCCGACTACGAGCAGTACTTC. Translated: CASRGGQGSDYEQYF.

J is TRBJ2-1 and V is TRBV4-1, with D tentatively TRBD1 (6 bases). Between the trimmed V and J ends, which lost 4 bases and 6 bases, there was a span of 16 bases. Germline values: CDR1 MGHRA, CDR2 YSYEKL. The CDR3 spans 15 residues. In DNA form, the CDR3 reads TGCGCCAGCAGCCTAGCACAGGGTGAGGTCAATGAGCAGTTCTTC. This gives the protein CASSLAQGEVNEQFF.

The V call is TRBV7-6, the J call TRBJ1-1; D may be TRBD1 (6 bases). Deletions cut 4 bases from V and 2 bases from J, with 14 bases between. CDR1 and CDR2 from the germline V gene are SGHVS and FNYEAQ. CDR3 length: 15 amino acids. Written as DNA, the CDR3 is TGTGCCAGCAGCTCCAGTGAGGGACACAACACTGAAGCTTTCTTT. It translates to CASSSSEGHNTEAFF.

The rearrangement uses TRBV6-1 and TRBJ2-3; 12 nucleotides match TRBD2. This CDR3 comprises 15 residues. Germline CDR1 MNHNS, CDR2 SASEGT. V shed 3 bases and J 7 bases; nucleotides not matched to a gene: 5. The CDR3 coding sequence is TGTGCCAGCAGTGACGGACTAGCGGGAATCTATACGCAGTATTTT. Translated: CASSDGLAGIYTQYF.

This rearrangement joins TRBV27 to TRBJ2-1; TRBD2 aligns across 10 bases. The CDR3 runs to 13 residues. Germline V gives CDR1 MNHEY, CDR2 SMNVEV (reference sequence). Trimming removed 6 bases from V and 9 bases from J; junction bases left unmatched: 5. The CDR3 loop reads CASRERTSGEQFF. CDR3 DNA: TGTGCCAGCAGGGAACGGACTAGCGGTGAGCAGTTCTTC.

Concerning this clone itself: The sample carries other DNA sequences with the same CDR3. The V gene is TRBV27, the J gene TRBJ1-5, with a tentative D call TRBD1 (6 bases). Germline lookup yields CDR1 MNHEY and CDR2 SMNVEV (reference sequence). The CDR3 is 13 residues long. Trimming stripped 3 bases from V and 6 bases from J, with 9 bases between. The CDR3 DNA sequence: TGTGCCAGCAGTTTGGGGGGCGGTCAGCCCCAGCATTTT. This codes for CASSLGGGQPQHF.

The chain uses TRBV7-2 and TRBJ2-1; no clear D. V lost 1 base, J lost 3 bases, and 13 bases lay in between. The CDR3 loop spans 16 amino acids. Germline values: CDR1 SGHTA, CDR2 FQGNSA. CDR3 loop: CASSLVGGIIYNEQFF. As DNA, the CDR3 is TGTGCCAGCAGCTTAGTCGGTGGGATTATCTACAATGAGCAGTTCTTC.

V usage is TRBV4-1 and J usage is TRBJ1-1, with D tentatively TRBD1 (6 bases). Per germline, CDR1 MGHRA and CDR2 YSYEKL. The CDR3 contains 14 residues. Trimming took 4 bases from V and 1 from J, leaving 10 bases between them. CDR3 DNA sequence: TGCGCCAGCAGCCCACGGGACACGAACACTGAAGCTTTCTTT. Translating gives CASSPRDTNTEAFF.

The chain recombines TRBV5-1 with TRBJ2-2; D call uncertain. There are 13 residues in the CDR3. V was shortened by 0 bases and J by 4 bases, with 4 bases between the two germline ends. CDR1 and CDR2 (germline): SGHRS, YFSETQ. For the CDR3, the DNA is TGCGCCAGCAGCTTGGTCAGCACCGGGGAGCTGTTTTTT. Protein sequence: CASSLVSTGELFF. Full variable domain (missing parts from reference TRBV5-1 and TRBJ2-2): KAGVTQTPRYLIKTRGQQVTLSCSPISGHRSVSWYQQTPGQGLQFLFEYFSETQRNKGNFPGRFSGRQFSNSRSEMNVSTLELGDSALYLCASSLVSTGELFFGEGSRLTVL.

The gene calls are TRBV5-1 and TRBJ2-7, with D perhaps matching TRBD2 (7 bases). V dropped 4 bases and J dropped 3 bases, with 20 bases sitting between them. This CDR3 contains 16 residues. Germline CDR1 SGHRS, CDR2 YFSETQ. The DNA for the CDR3 is TGCGCCAGCAGCCCAGCCGGGGGGCTCAGATTCTACGAGCAGTACTTC. This encodes CASSPAGGLRFYEQYF.

V and J are TRBV6-4 and TRBJ2-2; the D gene is possibly TRBD2 (6 bases). The CDR3 is 14 residues long. Germline V gene lookup returns CDR1 MRHNA and CDR2 SNTAGT. Trimming removed 8 bases from V and 4 bases from J, with 14 bases in between. CDR3 sequence reads: CASASGGGTGELFF. The CDR3 nucleotides read TGTGCCAGCGCCAGTGGGGGAGGCACCGGGGAGCTGTTTTTT.

The gene calls are TRBV7-8 and TRBJ2-1; D is unresolved. Germline assignment: CDR1 SGHVS and CDR2 FQNEAQ. V lost 4 bases and J lost 2, with 9 bases in between. This CDR3 contains 14 residues. CDR3 DNA: TGTGCCAGCAGCTCTACCGGGCCCTACAATGAGCAGTTCTTC. Translated: CASSSTGPYNEQFF.

V is TRBV27 and J is TRBJ1-5; D is uncertain. CDR3 length: 13 residues. From germline, CDR1 is MNHEY and CDR2 SMNVEV (reference sequence). V shed 3 bases and J shed 4 bases, with 7 bases lying between them. CDR3 region: CASSFAGNQPQHF. CDR3 bases: TGTGCCAGCAGTTTCGCGGGGAATCAGCCCCAGCATTTT.

The chain recombines TRBV19 with TRBJ2-7; 7 bases fit TRBD2. Germline lookup yields CDR1 LNHDA and CDR2 SQIVND (reference sequence). The CDR3 loop spans 13 amino acids. V lost 5 bases to trimming and J lost 3 bases; unmatched junction nucleotides: 4. As DNA, the CDR3 is TGTGCCAGTAGTCCCTCGGGGGGCTACGAGCAGTACTTC. Protein product: CASSPSGGYEQYF.

This chain connects TRBV4-1 to TRBJ2-3; 8 nucleotides agree with TRBD1. The V gene end was trimmed by 1 base and the J gene end by 6 bases; junction bases not matched to a gene: 15. The CDR3 sequence is 18 residues long. Germline V lookup: CDR1 MGHRA, CDR2 YSYEKL. CDR3 sequence: CASSQVSGDRKDWDTQYF. The CDR3 DNA follows: TGCGCCAGCAGCCAAGTGTCGGGGGACAGGAAAGATTGGGATACGCAGTATTTT.

The chain joins TRBV5-1 to TRBJ1-1, with TRBD1 matching 9 bases. Germline V gives CDR1 SGHRS, CDR2 YFSETQ. V shed 4 bases and J 0 bases; nucleotides not matched to a gene: 10. This CDR3 contains 17 residues. CDR3 in amino acids: CASSRSGTGFMNTEAFF. Here the CDR3 DNA reads TGCGCCAGCAGCAGATCCGGGACAGGGTTTATGAACACTGAAGCTTTCTTT.

This clone was seen only once. The V gene is TRBV11-2, the J gene TRBJ1-5; 9 bases fit TRBD1. J was trimmed by 6 bases and V by 5 bases; bases with no gene match: 5. CDR1 is SGHAT and CDR2 is FQNNGV in the germline V gene. The CDR3 consists of 14 residues. The CDR3 DNA follows: TGTGCCAGCAGCAGGACAGGGGTGGGTCAGCCCCAGCATTTT. Residues: CASSRTGVGQPQHF.

The V gene is TRBV4-3, the J gene TRBJ2-5; the D gene is possibly TRBD1 (6 bases). This CDR3 region has 14 residues. Looked up from germline, CDR1 is LGHNA and CDR2 is YSLEER. V lost 1 base and J lost 4, with 10 bases in between. DNA of the CDR3: TGCGCCAGCAGCCAAGCTACAGGGCGAGAGACCCAGTACTTC. This translates into CASSQATGRETQYF.

The rearrangement joins TRBV10-3 to TRBJ2-1, with D perhaps assigned TRBD1 or TRBD2 (6 bases each). V lost 11 bases to trimming and J lost 6 bases, with 26 bases between them. Looked up from germline, CDR1 is ENHRY and CDR2 is SYGVKD. The CDR3 extends over 16 amino acids. The CDR3 sequence is CASPRNGGIGSNEQFF. The CDR3 nucleotides read TGTGCCTCCCCGCGCAACGGGGGCATAGGGAGCAATGAGCAGTTCTTC.

V usage is TRBV27 and J usage is TRBJ1-5, with D possibly TRBD1 on 5 matching bases. This CDR3 comprises 14 residues. The germline CDR1 and CDR2 sequences are MNHEY and SMNVEV (reference sequence). The V and J ends lost 1 base and 8 bases respectively, with 12 bases between them. The CDR3 region is CASSLLGGDEPQHF. The CDR3 DNA follows: TGTGCCAGCAGTTTATTGGGGGGGGACGAGCCCCAGCATTTT.

The chain uses TRBV27 and TRBJ1-1; unclear D gene. Trimming removed 7 bases at V and 0 bases at J, with 9 bases between. This CDR3 region has 13 residues. Germline V gene lookup returns CDR1 MNHEY and CDR2 SMNVEV (reference sequence). The chain's CDR3 is CASTNIVNTEAFF. CDR3 nucleotides: TGTGCCAGCACAAACATTGTGAACACTGAAGCTTTCTTT.

As to this clone: This specimen includes other DNA sequences encoding the same CDR3. The chain joins TRBV11-2 to TRBJ2-7; 7 positions agree with TRBD2. This CDR3 is built from 13 residues. V trimming: 2 bases; J trimming: 6 bases; junction bases outside the gene matches: 4. From germline, CDR1 is SGHAT and CDR2 FQNNGV. The CDR3 spells CASSLITGGEQYF. The DNA for the CDR3 is TGTGCCAGCAGCTTAATCACGGGAGGCGAGCAGTACTTC.

This rearrangement joins TRBV27 to TRBJ2-7, with TRBD1 as a possible D gene (6 bases). The CDR3 contains 20 residues. Germline CDR1 MNHEY, CDR2 SMNVEV (reference sequence). V shed 5 bases and J shed 1 base, with 30 bases lying between them. The CDR3 DNA follows: TGTGCCAGCAGTCTCAGCAGGGGTGATAGCGCGGCGCTCGGGTCCTACGAGCAGTACTTC. Translated: CASSLSRGDSAALGSYEQYF.

This chain connects TRBV5-6 to TRBJ2-7; tentative D call: TRBD2 (6 bases). With 6 bases removed from V and 4 bases from J, the gap between germline ends came to 20 bases. The CDR3 has 15 residues. The germline V gene encodes CDR1 SGHDT and CDR2 YYEEEE. CDR3 in amino acids: CASTRWREGEYEQYF. Written as DNA, the CDR3 is TGTGCCAGCACTCGGTGGCGGGAAGGGGAATACGAGCAGTACTTC.